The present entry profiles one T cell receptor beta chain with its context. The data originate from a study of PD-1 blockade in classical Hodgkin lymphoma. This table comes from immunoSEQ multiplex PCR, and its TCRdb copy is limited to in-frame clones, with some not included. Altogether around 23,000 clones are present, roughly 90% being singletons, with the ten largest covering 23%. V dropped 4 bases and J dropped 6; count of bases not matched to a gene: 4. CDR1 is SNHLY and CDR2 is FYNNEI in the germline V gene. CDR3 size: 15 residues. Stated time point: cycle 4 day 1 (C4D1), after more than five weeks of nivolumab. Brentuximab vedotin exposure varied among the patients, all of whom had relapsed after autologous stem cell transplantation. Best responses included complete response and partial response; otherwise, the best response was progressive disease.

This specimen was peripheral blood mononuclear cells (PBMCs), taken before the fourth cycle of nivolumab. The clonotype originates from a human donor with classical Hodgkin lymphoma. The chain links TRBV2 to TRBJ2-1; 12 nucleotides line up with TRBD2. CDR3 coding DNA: TGTGCCAGCAGTGCCCTAGCGGGGGGGCCCAATGAGCAGTTCTTC. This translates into CASSALAGGPNEQFF.